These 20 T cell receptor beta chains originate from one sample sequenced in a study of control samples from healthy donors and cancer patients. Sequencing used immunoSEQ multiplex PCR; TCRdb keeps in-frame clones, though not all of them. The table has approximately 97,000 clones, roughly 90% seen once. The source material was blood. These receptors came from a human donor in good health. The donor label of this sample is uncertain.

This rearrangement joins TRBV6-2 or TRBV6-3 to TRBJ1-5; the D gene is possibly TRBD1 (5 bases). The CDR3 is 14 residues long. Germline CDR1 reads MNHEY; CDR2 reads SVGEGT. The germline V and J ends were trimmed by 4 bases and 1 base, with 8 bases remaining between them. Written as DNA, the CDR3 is TGTGCCAGCAGTTCTGGACACAGCAATCAGCCCCAGCATTTT. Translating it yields CASSSGHSNQPQHF.

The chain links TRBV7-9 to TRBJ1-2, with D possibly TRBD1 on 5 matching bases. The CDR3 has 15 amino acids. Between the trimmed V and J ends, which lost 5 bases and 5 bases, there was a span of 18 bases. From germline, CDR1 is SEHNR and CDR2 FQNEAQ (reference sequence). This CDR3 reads CASSPLGDAGYGYTF. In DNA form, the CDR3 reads TGTGCCAGCAGCCCACTGGGGGACGCGGGGTATGGCTACACCTTC.

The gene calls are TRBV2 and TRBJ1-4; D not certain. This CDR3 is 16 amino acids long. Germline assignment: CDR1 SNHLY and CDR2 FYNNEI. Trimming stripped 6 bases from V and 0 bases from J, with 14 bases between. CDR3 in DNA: TGTGCCAGCAGGAAGGGTAGGGCTGCAACTAATGAAAAACTGTTTTTT. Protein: CASRKGRAATNEKLFF.

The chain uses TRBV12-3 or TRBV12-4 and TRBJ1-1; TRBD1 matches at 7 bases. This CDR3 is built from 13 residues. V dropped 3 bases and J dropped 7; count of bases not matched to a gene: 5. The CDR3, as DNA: TGTGCCAGCAGTTTGGACAGGTTAGGTGAAGCTTTCTTT. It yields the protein CASSLDRLGEAFF.

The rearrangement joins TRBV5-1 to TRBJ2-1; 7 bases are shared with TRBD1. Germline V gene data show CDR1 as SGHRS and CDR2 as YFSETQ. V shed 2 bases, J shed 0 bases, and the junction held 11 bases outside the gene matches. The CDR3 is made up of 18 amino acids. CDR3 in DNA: TGCGCCAGCAGCTTTTTGCCCGGACAGGCAGGCTCCTACAATGAGCAGTTCTTC. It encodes CASSFLPGQAGSYNEQFF.

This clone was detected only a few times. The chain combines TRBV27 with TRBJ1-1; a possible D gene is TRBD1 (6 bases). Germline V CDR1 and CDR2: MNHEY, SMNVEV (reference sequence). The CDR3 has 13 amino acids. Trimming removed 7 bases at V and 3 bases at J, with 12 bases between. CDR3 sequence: CASKQGLDTEAFF. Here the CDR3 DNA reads TGTGCCAGCAAACAGGGTTTGGACACTGAAGCTTTCTTT.

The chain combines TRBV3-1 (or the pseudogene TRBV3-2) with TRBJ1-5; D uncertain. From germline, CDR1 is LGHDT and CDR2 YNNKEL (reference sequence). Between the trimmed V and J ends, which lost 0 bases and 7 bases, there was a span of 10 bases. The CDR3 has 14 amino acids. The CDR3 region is CASSQDGPGQPQHF. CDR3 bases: TGTGCCAGCAGCCAAGATGGGCCCGGACAGCCCCAGCATTTT.

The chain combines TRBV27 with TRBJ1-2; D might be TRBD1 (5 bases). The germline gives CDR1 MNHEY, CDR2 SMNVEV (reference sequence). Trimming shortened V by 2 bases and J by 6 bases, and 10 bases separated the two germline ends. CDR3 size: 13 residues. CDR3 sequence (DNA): TGTGCCAGCAGTTTACCCGGGGGGGATGGCTACACCTTC. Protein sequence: CASSLPGGDGYTF.

CDR3 bases: TGTGCCAGCAGTTTATGGGGGGTGGCCAATCAGCCCCAGCATTTT. Translation gives CASSLWGVANQPQHF. This chain connects TRBV27 to TRBJ1-5; weak D call: TRBD1 (5 bases). The CDR3 sequence is 15 residues long. Germline lookup yields CDR1 MNHEY and CDR2 SMNVEV (reference sequence). V shed 1 base and J shed 3 bases, with 10 bases lying between them.

CDR3 protein: CASTRAGIYEQYF. The CDR3 DNA follows: TGTGCCAGCACCCGGGCAGGAATCTATGAGCAGTACTTC. J is TRBJ2-7 and V is TRBV28, with D uncertain. Germline values: CDR1 MDHEN, CDR2 SYDVKM. V lost 7 bases and J lost 7, with 17 bases in between. The CDR3 is 13 residues long.

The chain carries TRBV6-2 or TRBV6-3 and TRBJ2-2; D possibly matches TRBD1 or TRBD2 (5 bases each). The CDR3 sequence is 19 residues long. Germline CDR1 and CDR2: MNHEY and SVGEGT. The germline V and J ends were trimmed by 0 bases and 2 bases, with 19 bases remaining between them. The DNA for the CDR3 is TGTGCCAGCAGTTACTCTAGGCCCGGGGCAGGGTTAAACACCGGGGAGCTGTTTTTT. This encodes CASSYSRPGAGLNTGELFF.

CDR3 bases: TGTGCCAGCCAGACAGGGTCGGCTAATGAAAAACTGTTTTTT. Translating gives CASQTGSANEKLFF. The genes are TRBV28 and TRBJ1-4, with 7 nucleotides matching TRBD1. This CDR3 is built from 14 residues. V trimming: 8 bases; J trimming: 3 bases; junction bases outside the gene matches: 6. Germline assignment: CDR1 MDHEN and CDR2 SYDVKM.

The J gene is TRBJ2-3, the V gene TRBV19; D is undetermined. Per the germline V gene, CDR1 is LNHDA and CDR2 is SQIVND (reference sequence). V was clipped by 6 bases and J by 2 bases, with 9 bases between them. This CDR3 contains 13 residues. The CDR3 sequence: CASSRRDTDTQYF. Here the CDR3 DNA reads TGTGCCAGTAGCCGGCGCGACACAGATACGCAGTATTTT.

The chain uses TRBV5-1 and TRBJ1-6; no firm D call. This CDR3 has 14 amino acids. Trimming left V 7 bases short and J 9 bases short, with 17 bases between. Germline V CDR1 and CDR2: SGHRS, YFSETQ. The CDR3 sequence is CASRREASGSPLHF. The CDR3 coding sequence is TGCGCCAGCCGAAGGGAAGCGAGCGGTTCACCCCTCCACTTT.

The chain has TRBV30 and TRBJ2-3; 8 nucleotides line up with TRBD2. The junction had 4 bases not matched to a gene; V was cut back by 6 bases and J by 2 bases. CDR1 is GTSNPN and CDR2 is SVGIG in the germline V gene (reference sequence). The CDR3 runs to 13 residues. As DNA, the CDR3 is TGTGCCTGCGATAGCGGGGACACAGATACGCAGTATTTT. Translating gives CACDSGDTDTQYF.

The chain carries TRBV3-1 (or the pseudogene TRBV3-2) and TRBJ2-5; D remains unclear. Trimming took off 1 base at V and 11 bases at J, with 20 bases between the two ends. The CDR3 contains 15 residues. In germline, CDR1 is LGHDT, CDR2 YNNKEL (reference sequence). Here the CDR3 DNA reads TGTGCCAGCAGCCAAGGGCACAGCGCCACGACAACTCAGTACTTC. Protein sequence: CASSQGHSATTTQYF.

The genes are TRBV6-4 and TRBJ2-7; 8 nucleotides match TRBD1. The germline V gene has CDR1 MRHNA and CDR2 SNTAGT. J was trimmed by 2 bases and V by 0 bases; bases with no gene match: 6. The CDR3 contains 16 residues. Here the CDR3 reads CASSDSIQGGAYEQYV. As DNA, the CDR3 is TGTGCCAGCAGTGACTCCATACAGGGGGGTGCCTACGAGCAGTACGTC.

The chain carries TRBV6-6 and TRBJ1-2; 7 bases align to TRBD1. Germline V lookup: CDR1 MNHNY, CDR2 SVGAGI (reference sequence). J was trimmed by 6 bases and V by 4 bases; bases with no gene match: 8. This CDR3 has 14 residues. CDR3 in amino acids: CASSFTGERHGYTF. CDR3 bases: TGTGCCAGCAGTTTCACAGGGGAAAGACATGGCTACACCTTC.

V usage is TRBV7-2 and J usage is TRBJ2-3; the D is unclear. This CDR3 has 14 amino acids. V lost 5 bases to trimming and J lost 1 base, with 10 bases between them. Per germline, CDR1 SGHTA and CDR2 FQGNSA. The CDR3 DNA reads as TGTGCCAGCAGCCTAGGACCGCGCACAGATACGCAGTATTTT. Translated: CASSLGPRTDTQYF.

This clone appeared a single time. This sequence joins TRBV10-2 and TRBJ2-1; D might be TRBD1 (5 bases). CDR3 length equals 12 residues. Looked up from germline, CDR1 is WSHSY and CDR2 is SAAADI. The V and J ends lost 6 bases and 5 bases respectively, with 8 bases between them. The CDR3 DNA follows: TGCGCCAGCAGGGACACGGACAATGAGCAGTTCTTC. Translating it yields CASRDTDNEQFF.